This T cell receptor (beta chain) was captured in a study of T-cell memory formation after mild COVID-19. Study as a whole: Largely donor-specific TCR clusters were found. Study-wide results and limits: Clones that got smaller from day 15 to 85 had even CD4/CD8, while clones growing later tipped toward CD4+.

Amplification by 5'RACE using constant-segment primers produced TCR alpha and TCR beta cDNA libraries that carried sample barcodes and UMIs. In TCRdb, the 5' RACE reads were re-called with MiXCR into one record per CDR3 protein. The sample has 450,000 or so distinct CDR3 sequences, 25% seen once; the top ten hold around an eighth. Per the germline V gene, CDR1 is KGHDR and CDR2 is SFDVKD. The CDR3 is 15 amino acids. Trimming left V 7 bases short and J 6 bases short, with 19 bases between. This clonotype was detected only a few times. As yet, its antigen is unknown. This TCR was sampled from an adult woman who had mild COVID-19 (a few samples of this study predate the infection). Cell type and time point are not known. V gene TRBV24-1 combines with J gene TRBJ2-3, with a tentative D call TRBD1 (6 bases). Specimen: PBMCs or a T cell subset sorted from them (not recorded which). The CDR3 loop is CATSLTGKPPDTQYF. The CDR3 region has the DNA TGTGCCACCAGCTTAACAGGGAAGCCCCCCGATACGCAGTATTTT.